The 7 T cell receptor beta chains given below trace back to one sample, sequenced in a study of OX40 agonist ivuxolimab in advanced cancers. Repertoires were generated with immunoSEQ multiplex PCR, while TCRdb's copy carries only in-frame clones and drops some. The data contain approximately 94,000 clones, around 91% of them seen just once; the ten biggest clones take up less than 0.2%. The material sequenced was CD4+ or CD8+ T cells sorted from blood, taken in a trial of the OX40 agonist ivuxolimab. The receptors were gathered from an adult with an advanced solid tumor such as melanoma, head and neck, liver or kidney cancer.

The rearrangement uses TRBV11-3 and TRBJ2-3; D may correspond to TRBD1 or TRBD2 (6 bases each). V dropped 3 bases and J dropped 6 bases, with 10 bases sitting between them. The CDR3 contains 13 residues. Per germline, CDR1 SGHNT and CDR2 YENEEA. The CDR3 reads CASSFSGADTQYF. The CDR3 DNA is TGTGCCAGCAGCTTCTCGGGGGCGGATACGCAGTATTTT. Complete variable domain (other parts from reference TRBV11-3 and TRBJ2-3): EAGVVQSPRYKIIEKKQPVAFWCNPISGHNTLYWYLQNLGQGPELLIRYENEEAVDDSQLPKDRFSAERLKGVDSTLKIQPAELGDSAVYLCASSFSGADTQYFGPGTRLTVL.

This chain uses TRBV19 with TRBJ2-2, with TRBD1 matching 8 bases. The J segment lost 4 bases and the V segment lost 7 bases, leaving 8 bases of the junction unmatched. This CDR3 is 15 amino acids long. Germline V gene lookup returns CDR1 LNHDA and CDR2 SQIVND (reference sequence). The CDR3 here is CASTKTGTGTGELFF. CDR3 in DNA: TGTGCCAGTACTAAAACCGGGACAGGCACCGGGGAGCTGTTTTTT.

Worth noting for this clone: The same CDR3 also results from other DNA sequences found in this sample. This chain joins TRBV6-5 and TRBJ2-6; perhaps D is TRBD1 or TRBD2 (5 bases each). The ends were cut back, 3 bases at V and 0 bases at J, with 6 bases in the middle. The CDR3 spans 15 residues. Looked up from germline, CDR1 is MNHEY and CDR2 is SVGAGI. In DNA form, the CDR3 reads TGTGCCAGCAGTTATGGGGGCTCTGGGGCCAACGTCCTGACTTTC. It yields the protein CASSYGGSGANVLTF.

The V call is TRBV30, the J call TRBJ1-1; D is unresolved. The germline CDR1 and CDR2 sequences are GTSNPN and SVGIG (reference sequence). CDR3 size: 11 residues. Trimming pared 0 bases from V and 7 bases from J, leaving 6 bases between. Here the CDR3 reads CAWSVRVEAFF. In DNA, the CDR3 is TGTGCCTGGAGTGTACGGGTTGAAGCTTTCTTT.

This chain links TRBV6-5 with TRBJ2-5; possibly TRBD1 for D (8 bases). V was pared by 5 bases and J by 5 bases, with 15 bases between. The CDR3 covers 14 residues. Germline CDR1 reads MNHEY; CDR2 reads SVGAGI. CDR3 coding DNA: TGTGCCAGCAGTCGGACAGGGAGGGGTGAGACCCAGTACTTC. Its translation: CASSRTGRGETQYF.

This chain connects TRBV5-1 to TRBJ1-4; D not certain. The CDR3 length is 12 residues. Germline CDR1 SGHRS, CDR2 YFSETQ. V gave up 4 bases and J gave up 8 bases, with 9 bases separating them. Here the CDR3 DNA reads TGCGCCAGCAGCCCAAACCAAGAAAAACTGTTTTTT. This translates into CASSPNQEKLFF.

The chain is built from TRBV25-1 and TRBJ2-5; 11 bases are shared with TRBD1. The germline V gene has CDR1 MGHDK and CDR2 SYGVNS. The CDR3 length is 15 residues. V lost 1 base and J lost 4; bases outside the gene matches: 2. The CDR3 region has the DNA TGTGCCAGCAGTGAATCGGGACAGGGGGGAGAGACCCAGTACTTC. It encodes CASSESGQGGETQYF.